The table lists the clone carrying this TCR beta chain with a few counts. Its antigen is not known. Trimming removed 4 bases at V and 7 bases at J, with 13 bases between. The germline V gene encodes CDR1 MGHRA and CDR2 YSYEKL. The CDR3 runs to 13 residues. The sample belongs to a study of beta chain features in type 1 diabetes. The authors reverse transcribed all of the isolated RNA, so sequencing captured expressed TCRB transcripts. Repertoires were generated with immunoSEQ multiplex PCR, while TCRdb's copy carries only in-frame clones and drops some. In the table there are more than 250,000 clones, 15% of which are singletons. Study-wide points: Moderate but significant shortening of TCRB CDR3s was recorded in all four CD4+ subsets from Type 1 diabetes patients. In comparison with healthy donors, patients had naive, central memory and Treg TCRB repertoires that appeared more similar. Patients with type 1 diabetes showed fewer VDJ junction insertions and more deletions.

CD4+ naive, central memory, regulatory and stem cell-like memory subsets were isolated by sorting on CD45RO/CCR7/CD25/CD127/CD95/CD27. The chain couples TRBV4-1 to TRBJ2-5; D is possibly TRBD2 (5 bases). Source material: naive CD4+ T cells from blood. The receptor comes from a man younger than 35 with type 1 diabetes. The CDR3 nucleotides are TGCGCCAGCAGCCTCGAAGGACGGGGGACCCAGTACTTC. Its protein is CASSLEGRGTQYF.